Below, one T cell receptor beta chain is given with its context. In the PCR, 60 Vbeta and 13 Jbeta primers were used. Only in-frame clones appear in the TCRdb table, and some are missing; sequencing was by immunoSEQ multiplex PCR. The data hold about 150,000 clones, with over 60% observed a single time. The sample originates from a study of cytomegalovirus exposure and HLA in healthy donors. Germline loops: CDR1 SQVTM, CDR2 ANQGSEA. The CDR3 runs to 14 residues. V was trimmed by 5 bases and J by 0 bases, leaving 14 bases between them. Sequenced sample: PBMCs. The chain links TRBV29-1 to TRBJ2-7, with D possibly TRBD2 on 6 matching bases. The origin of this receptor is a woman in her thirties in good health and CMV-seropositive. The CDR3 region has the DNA TGCAGCGTTCCCCGGGACTTAAGCTCCTACGAGCAGTACTTC. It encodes CSVPRDLSSYEQYF.